Shown below are 21 T cell receptor beta chains from a single sample sequenced in a study of response to subunit inactivated influenza vaccine. In TCRdb, the RT-PCR reads were re-called with MiXCR into one record per CDR3 protein. The sample lists fewer than 700,000 distinct CDR3 sequences; roughly 13% were seen once. This material consisted of PBMCs from blood, taken roughly 45 days after vaccination. These receptors all stem from a man aged 50 or older who received an inactivated influenza vaccine.

V is TRBV12-3 or TRBV12-4 and J is TRBJ1-5; TRBD1 aligns across 9 bases. The junction had 7 bases not matched to a gene; V was cut back by 6 bases and J by 7 bases. The length of the CDR3 is 14 residues. The CDR3 loop is CASRLGQGGQPQHF. For the CDR3, the DNA is TGTGCCAGCAGGCTGGGACAGGGAGGACAGCCCCAGCATTTT.

Concerning this clonotype: Germline and junction disagree at one end, which may indicate a read error. The chain joins TRBV28 to TRBJ2-5, with 8 bases that match TRBD1. The CDR3 loop spans 15 amino acids. Germline V gene data show CDR1 as MDHEN and CDR2 as SYDVKM. In nucleotides, the CDR3 is TGTGACAGCAGTTCTCGGGACAGGATCCAAGAGACCCAGTACTTC. This codes for CDSSSRDRIQETQYF.

This clonotype was counted a single time. This may come from a read error, since a much larger clone is one base off. The chain employs TRBV5-6 and TRBJ2-1; 13 bases agree with TRBD2. The CDR3 totals 14 residues. V lost 7 bases and J lost 6; bases outside the gene matches: 4. CDR1 SGHDT and CDR2 YYEEEE come from the germline V gene. CDR3 in DNA: TGTGCCAGCGCAACTAGCGGGAGGGCCAATGAGCAGTTCTTC. It specifies CASATSGRANEQFF.

The table lists this clonotype with a few counts. V gene TRBV7-2 combines with J gene TRBJ2-7, with 9 bases that match TRBD2. V was pared by 5 bases and J by 4 bases, with 6 bases of the junction left unmatched. Germline CDR1 reads SGHTA; CDR2 reads FQGNSA. CDR3 length: 14 amino acids. Written as DNA, the CDR3 is TGTGCCAGCAGCGCAGGACTAGCGTCGTACGAGCAGTACTTC. Translating gives CASSAGLASYEQYF.

The rearrangement uses TRBV20-1 and TRBJ1-1; 7 bases are a match to TRBD1. The CDR3 is 15 amino acids. The V segment lost 2 bases and the J segment 3 bases; nucleotides outside the gene matches: 9. Per the germline V gene, CDR1 is DFQATT and CDR2 is SNEGSKA (reference sequence). CDR3 in DNA: TGCAGTGCTAGATCGGGGGGACAGAGATACACTGAAGCTTTCTTT. Protein product: CSARSGGQRYTEAFF.

The chain couples TRBV24-1 to TRBJ2-1, with 13 bases matching TRBD2. The CDR3 runs to 17 residues. The junction had 7 bases not matched to a gene; V was cut back by 0 bases and J by 9 bases. Germline values: CDR1 KGHDR, CDR2 SFDVKD. The CDR3 nucleotides read TGTGCCACCAGTGATTTGCAACTAGCGGGGGGGCCGGGTGAGCAGTTCTTC. Translating gives CATSDLQLAGGPGEQFF.

This clonotype was recorded many times. The chain recombines TRBV5-1 with TRBJ1-5, with D uncertain. CDR1 is SGHRS and CDR2 is YFSETQ in the germline V gene. V was shortened by 0 bases and J by 2 bases, with 15 bases between the two germline ends. This CDR3 is 17 amino acids long. In DNA, the CDR3 is TGCGCCAGCAGCTTGGTTGGGAGGGTTCGTGGCAATCAGCCCCAGCATTTT. Its translation is CASSLVGRVRGNQPQHF.

The CDR3 is CAISRGGASYNEQFF. Here the CDR3 DNA reads TGTGCCATCAGTCGAGGAGGAGCCTCCTACAATGAGCAGTTCTTC. This chain links TRBV10-3 with TRBJ2-1; a possible D gene is TRBD2 (5 bases). The CDR3 extends over 15 amino acids. Germline assignment: CDR1 ENHRY and CDR2 SYGVKD. V was pared by 5 bases and J by 0 bases, with 11 bases between.

Only a few counts were recorded for this clonotype. V is TRBV25-1 and J is TRBJ2-7, with D perhaps TRBD1 or TRBD2 (6 bases each). V gave up 11 bases and J gave up 3 bases, with 14 bases separating them. The CDR3 totals 12 residues. Germline CDR1 MGHDK, CDR2 SYGVNS. The CDR3 reads CAPGAAVYEQYF. The CDR3 region has the DNA TGTGCCCCGGGGGCGGCGGTCTACGAGCAGTACTTC.

This clonotype was seen a handful of times. The V gene is TRBV29-1, the J gene TRBJ2-1; D might be TRBD1 or TRBD2, each matching 5 bases. The CDR3 is 13 amino acids. Trimming removed 7 bases from V and 7 bases from J, with 17 bases in between. CDR1 SQVTM and CDR2 ANQGSEA come from the germline V gene. In nucleotides, the CDR3 is TGCAGCGCCGGAGGCCTAGGGGCAAATGAGCAGTTCTTC. Its protein product is CSAGGLGANEQFF.

This clonotype came up many times. The chain is built from TRBV20-1 and TRBJ2-3, with 8 bases identical to TRBD2. V was clipped by 3 bases and J by 7 bases; unmatched bases: 6. Germline V gene sequence: CDR1 DFQATT, CDR2 SNEGSKA (reference sequence). The CDR3 runs 13 residues. CDR3 sequence reads: CSASGGALYTQYF. In DNA, the CDR3 is TGCAGTGCTAGCGGGGGGGCCTTGTATACGCAGTATTTT.

In its sample, this clonotype was seen a few times. The chain carries TRBV4-2 and TRBJ1-2; D is undetermined. In germline, CDR1 is LGHNA, CDR2 YNFKEQ. Trimming pared 8 bases from V and 0 bases from J, leaving 10 bases between. This CDR3 is 13 amino acids long. CDR3 amino acids: CASGEGTNYGYTF. The DNA for the CDR3 is TGTGCCAGCGGGGAAGGGACTAACTATGGCTACACCTTC.

This clonotype was observed a handful of times. V and J are TRBV7-2 and TRBJ2-5; 7 nucleotides line up with TRBD2. Germline CDR1 reads SGHTA; CDR2 reads FQGNSA. V lost 5 bases to trimming and J lost 4 bases; unmatched junction nucleotides: 4. This CDR3 comprises 13 residues. The CDR3, as DNA: TGTGCCAGCAGCGGCGGGGGACGAGAGACCCAGTACTTC. Translating it yields CASSGGGRETQYF.

This clonotype was counted between two and nine times. In nucleotides, the CDR3 is TGTGCCAGCAGAGGGACAGGGGGAAATGAAAAACTGTTTTTT. Its translation: CASRGTGGNEKLFF. This chain links TRBV7-2 with TRBJ1-4; 11 positions agree with TRBD1. Germline-derived CDR1 and CDR2 are SGHTA and FQGNSA. The J segment lost 5 bases and the V segment lost 6 bases, leaving 2 bases of the junction unmatched. This CDR3 comprises 14 residues.

This clonotype was counted between two and nine times. The chain has TRBV9 and TRBJ2-7; the D gene is possibly TRBD2 (7 bases). The CDR3 length is 16 residues. Deletions cut 4 bases from V and 4 bases from J, with 21 bases between. Germline V lookup: CDR1 SGDLS, CDR2 YYNGEE. CDR3 sequence (DNA): TGTGCCAGCAGCCCGGGGGGCGGGAGTGGGATTTACGAGCAGTACTTC. Its translation: CASSPGGGSGIYEQYF.

This clonotype has more than one count but fewer than ten. The chain joins TRBV6-5 to TRBJ2-5; D is perhaps TRBD2 (6 bases). Trimming cost V 2 bases and J 2 bases, with 18 bases left between them. The V gene's germline CDR1 is MNHEY and CDR2 SVGAGI. The CDR3 is made up of 17 amino acids. CDR3 in DNA: TGTGCCAGCAGTTACGGGGGGTTGGGGCTCGGGCAAGAGACCCAGTACTTC. The encoded protein is CASSYGGLGLGQETQYF.

There are a few counts of this clonotype. The chain uses TRBV5-1 and TRBJ1-6; D is perhaps TRBD1 (5 bases). Trimming took off 1 base at V and 0 bases at J, with 11 bases between the two ends. The CDR3 loop spans 17 amino acids. CDR1 and CDR2 (germline): SGHRS, YFSETQ. CDR3 in DNA: TGCGCCAGCAGCTTGAACGGGGCTAGCTCCTATAATTCACCCCTCCACTTT. As protein: CASSLNGASSYNSPLHF.

This clonotype was seen only a few times. The chain uses TRBV6-1 and TRBJ1-2; D gene unclear. The CDR3 totals 16 residues. Germline lookup yields CDR1 MNHNS and CDR2 SASEGT. V shed 7 bases and J shed 0 bases, with 18 bases lying between them. In DNA, the CDR3 is TGTGCCAGCACCCTCCGGCAGTACTTAGCTAACTATGGCTACACCTTC. As protein: CASTLRQYLANYGYTF.

This clonotype was observed a few times. The gene calls are TRBV7-9 and TRBJ2-3, with D possibly TRBD2 on 6 matching bases. This CDR3 is built from 16 residues. The germline CDR1 and CDR2 sequences are SEHNR and FQNEAQ (reference sequence). V was shortened by 10 bases and J by 0 bases, with 20 bases between the two germline ends. The CDR3 sequence: CATQAEGLLSTDTQYF. CDR3 bases: TGTGCCACTCAGGCGGAGGGCCTCTTAAGCACAGATACGCAGTATTTT.

The chain employs TRBV12-3 or TRBV12-4 and TRBJ2-1; a weak D match, TRBD1 (5 bases). V was clipped by 4 bases and J by 5 bases, with 12 bases between them. The CDR3 has 14 residues. The CDR3 bases are TGTGCCAGCAGTTCTACAGGCTTCGACAATGAGCAGTTCTTC. Translated: CASSSTGFDNEQFF.

The chain is built from TRBV2 and TRBJ1-1, with D possibly matching TRBD1 (5 bases). Germline CDR1 reads SNHLY; CDR2 reads FYNNEI. With 8 bases removed from V and 0 bases from J, the gap between germline ends came to 13 bases. The CDR3 contains 14 residues. CDR3 residues: CASSPRTMNTEAFF. In DNA form, the CDR3 reads TGTGCCAGCTCCCCCCGGACAATGAACACTGAAGCTTTCTTT.